These T cell receptor beta chains were read from a single sample in a study of blood T cell repertoires in COVID-19. Clones were sequenced by immunoSEQ multiplex PCR, and TCRdb holds only the in-frame ones, with some missing. The sample includes roughly 190,000 clones, under 80% of them seen just once. The sequencing sample was made of peripheral blood. These TCRs come from a woman in her fifties or sixties with acute or convalescent COVID-19. Both conserved end residues are part of each CDR3. Each record gives: clone size, D gene, V gene, J gene, CDR3 protein, CDR3 DNA. D genes are given only for firm matches. Clone size is given for some rows only: seen once, a few or many times, or a class if the clone is expanded.

clone size: -; D gene: -; V gene: TRBV7-8; J gene: TRBJ1-2; CDR3 protein: CASSLDGRDYGYTF; CDR3 DNA: TGTGCCAGCAGCTTAGACGGCAGGGACTATGGCTACACCTTC
clone size: -; D gene: TRBD2; V gene: TRBV14; J gene: TRBJ2-3; CDR3 protein: CASSQGPSGGGNTQYF; CDR3 DNA: TGTGCCAGCAGCCAAGGGCCTAGCGGGGGCGGGAATACGCAGTATTTT
clone size: few; D gene: -; V gene: TRBV11-2; J gene: TRBJ2-7; CDR3 protein: CASSVRLVSGSGEQYF; CDR3 DNA: TGTGCCAGCAGCGTCCGACTTGTTTCAGGTTCGGGGGAGCAGTACTTC
clone size: -; D gene: -; V gene: TRBV19; J gene: TRBJ1-1; CDR3 protein: CASSIPGHYTEAFF; CDR3 DNA: TGTGCCAGTAGTATCCCGGGACATTACACTGAAGCTTTCTTT
clone size: -; D gene: TRBD1; V gene: TRBV6-5; J gene: TRBJ1-3; CDR3 protein: CASSDLQGPRYF; CDR3 DNA: TGTGCCAGCAGCGATTTACAGGGGCCAAGATATTTT
clone size: -; D gene: -; V gene: TRBV2; J gene: TRBJ2-4; CDR3 protein: CASGYRIPSRNIQYF; CDR3 DNA: TGTGCCAGCGGGTACAGGATACCCTCTAGAAACATTCAGTACTTC
clone size: -; D gene: TRBD2; V gene: TRBV19; J gene: TRBJ2-5; CDR3 protein: CASSATSGRGETQYF; CDR3 DNA: TGTGCCAGTAGTGCCACTAGCGGGAGGGGAGAGACCCAGTACTTC
clone size: -; D gene: TRBD2; V gene: TRBV5-1; J gene: TRBJ2-4; CDR3 protein: CASSSSGGRNIQYF; CDR3 DNA: TGCGCCAGCAGCTCTAGCGGGGGAAGAAACATTCAGTACTTC
clone size: few; D gene: TRBD1; V gene: TRBV5-6; J gene: TRBJ1-6; CDR3 protein: CASSLRTGPNSPLHF; CDR3 DNA: TGTGCCAGCAGCTTGAGGACAGGCCCTAATTCACCCCTCCACTTT
clone size: -; D gene: TRBD1; V gene: TRBV19; J gene: TRBJ1-5; CDR3 protein: CASSIGRGSGNQPQHF; CDR3 DNA: TGTGCCAGTAGTATAGGCAGGGGGAGTGGCAATCAGCCCCAGCATTTT
clone size: once; D gene: TRBD2; V gene: TRBV7-8; J gene: TRBJ2-5; CDR3 protein: CASRKGSGGETQYF; CDR3 DNA: TGTGCCAGCAGGAAGGGGTCGGGGGGAGAGACCCAGTACTTC
clone size: -; D gene: TRBD1; V gene: TRBV6-5; J gene: TRBJ1-5; CDR3 protein: CASRRQGNSNQPQHF; CDR3 DNA: TGTGCCAGCAGACGACAGGGCAATAGCAATCAGCCCCAGCATTTT
clone size: -; D gene: TRBD1; V gene: TRBV3-1/TRBV3-2; J gene: TRBJ1-1; CDR3 protein: CASSRGQGAEAFF; CDR3 DNA: TGTGCCAGCAGCCGAGGACAGGGGGCTGAAGCTTTCTTT
clone size: -; D gene: -; V gene: TRBV11-2; J gene: TRBJ2-7; CDR3 protein: CASSNIMGSLYEQYF; CDR3 DNA: TGTGCCAGCAGCAACATTATGGGGAGTCTCTACGAGCAGTACTTC
clone size: -; D gene: TRBD2; V gene: TRBV24-1; J gene: TRBJ2-2; CDR3 protein: CATSSTSGGRTGELFF; CDR3 DNA: TGTGCCACCAGTTCTACTAGCGGGGGGCGGACCGGGGAGCTGTTTTTT
clone size: -; D gene: -; V gene: TRBV19; J gene: TRBJ1-1; CDR3 protein: CASRTVLATEAFF; CDR3 DNA: TGTGCCAGTAGAACCGTATTGGCCACTGAAGCTTTCTTT
clone size: -; D gene: TRBD1; V gene: TRBV28; J gene: TRBJ1-4; CDR3 protein: CASGLSQGASEKLFF; CDR3 DNA: TGTGCCAGCGGACTTTCCCAGGGGGCTAGTGAAAAACTGTTTTTT
clone size: -; D gene: TRBD2; V gene: TRBV5-1; J gene: TRBJ2-7; CDR3 protein: CASSMRLAGDYEQYF; CDR3 DNA: TGCGCCAGCAGCATGAGACTAGCGGGTGACTACGAGCAGTACTTC
clone size: few; D gene: TRBD1; V gene: TRBV24-1; J gene: TRBJ1-5; CDR3 protein: CATSDSQGASNQPQHF; CDR3 DNA: TGTGCCACCAGTGATTCGCAGGGGGCTAGCAATCAGCCCCAGCATTTT
clone size: -; D gene: -; V gene: TRBV18; J gene: TRBJ1-5; CDR3 protein: CASSPRPGQEDQPQHF; CDR3 DNA: TGTGCCAGCTCACCACGTCCAGGCCAGGAAGATCAGCCCCAGCATTTT
clone size: -; D gene: -; V gene: TRBV19; J gene: TRBJ1-6; CDR3 protein: CASSNDRRNNSPLHF; CDR3 DNA: TGTGCCAGTAGTAACGACAGGAGAAATAATTCACCCCTCCACTTT
clone size: -; D gene: -; V gene: TRBV30; J gene: TRBJ2-5; CDR3 protein: CASRVGRGGFQETQYF; CDR3 DNA: TGTGCCTCCCGGGTGGGGCGGGGAGGATTCCAAGAGACCCAGTACTTC
clone size: -; D gene: -; V gene: TRBV18; J gene: TRBJ2-3; CDR3 protein: CASSPIPPRQTDTQYF; CDR3 DNA: TGTGCCAGCTCACCTATCCCCCCTCGACAGACAGATACGCAGTATTTT
clone size: -; D gene: -; V gene: TRBV18; J gene: TRBJ2-5; CDR3 protein: CASSPHPGKETQYF; CDR3 DNA: TGTGCCAGCTCACCTCATCCAGGGAAAGAGACCCAGTACTTC
clone size: -; D gene: -; V gene: TRBV28; J gene: TRBJ1-3; CDR3 protein: CASSLGRAGNTIYF; CDR3 DNA: TGTGCCAGCAGTTTAGGCAGGGCTGGAAACACCATATATTTT
clone size: -; D gene: -; V gene: TRBV2; J gene: TRBJ2-4; CDR3 protein: CASSREGVAKNIQYF; CDR3 DNA: TGTGCCAGCAGTCGAGAGGGGGTCGCCAAAAACATTCAGTACTTC
clone size: -; D gene: -; V gene: TRBV19; J gene: TRBJ1-2; CDR3 protein: CASTGRDKHGYTF; CDR3 DNA: TGTGCCAGTACCGGCCGGGACAAGCATGGCTACACCTTC
clone size: once; D gene: -; V gene: TRBV3-1/TRBV3-2; J gene: TRBJ1-2; CDR3 protein: CASSLRGGGDYGYTF; CDR3 DNA: TGTGCCAGCAGCCTCCGAGGCGGGGGAGACTATGGCTACACCTTC
clone size: -; D gene: TRBD1; V gene: TRBV18; J gene: TRBJ2-2; CDR3 protein: CASSPPRDRVSTGELFF; CDR3 DNA: TGTGCCAGCTCACCACCCCGGGACAGGGTATCTACCGGGGAGCTGTTTTTT
clone size: few; D gene: -; V gene: TRBV28; J gene: TRBJ2-2; CDR3 protein: CASSLLGRPPGELFF; CDR3 DNA: TGTGCCAGCAGTTTACTAGGGAGACCCCCCGGGGAGCTGTTTTTT
clone size: -; D gene: -; V gene: TRBV18; J gene: TRBJ2-7; CDR3 protein: CASSSSWGEGYEQYF; CDR3 DNA: TGTGCCAGCTCCAGTTCGTGGGGCGAAGGGTACGAGCAGTACTTC
clone size: -; D gene: -; V gene: TRBV5-1; J gene: TRBJ1-1; CDR3 protein: CASSLAAGSTEAFF; CDR3 DNA: TGCGCCAGCAGCTTGGCCGCGGGCAGCACTGAAGCTTTCTTT
clone size: -; D gene: -; V gene: TRBV7-8; J gene: TRBJ2-7; CDR3 protein: CASSQTVIYEQYF; CDR3 DNA: TGTGCCAGCAGCCAGACAGTTATCTACGAGCAGTACTTC
clone size: few; D gene: -; V gene: TRBV4-3; J gene: TRBJ2-1; CDR3 protein: CASSQEGQRNEQFF; CDR3 DNA: TGCGCCAGCAGCCAAGAGGGTCAGAGGAATGAGCAGTTCTTC
clone size: -; D gene: -; V gene: TRBV5-6; J gene: TRBJ1-3; CDR3 protein: CASSLTGTGNTIYF; CDR3 DNA: TGTGCCAGCAGCTTGACAGGGACTGGAAACACCATATATTTT
clone size: -; D gene: -; V gene: TRBV5-1; J gene: TRBJ1-1; CDR3 protein: CASSLYDTAEAFF; CDR3 DNA: TGCGCCAGCAGCTTGTACGACACCGCTGAAGCTTTCTTT
clone size: -; D gene: -; V gene: TRBV2; J gene: TRBJ1-2; CDR3 protein: CASSKQAYYGYTF; CDR3 DNA: TGTGCCAGCAGTAAACAGGCTTACTATGGCTACACCTTC
clone size: few; D gene: -; V gene: TRBV21-1; J gene: TRBJ1-5; CDR3 protein: CASSKGYGRRNQPQHF; CDR3 DNA: TGTGCCAGCAGCAAAGGTTACGGGAGGAGAAATCAGCCCCAGCATTTT
clone size: once; D gene: -; V gene: TRBV5-5; J gene: TRBJ2-7; CDR3 protein: CASSLPSSYEQYF; CDR3 DNA: TGTGCCAGCAGCCTTCCTAGCTCCTACGAGCAGTACTTC
clone size: -; D gene: TRBD2; V gene: TRBV4-1; J gene: TRBJ2-7; CDR3 protein: CASSQDQGGLALSYEQYF; CDR3 DNA: TGCGCCAGCAGCCAAGATCAGGGGGGACTAGCGCTTTCCTACGAGCAGTACTTC
clone size: -; D gene: -; V gene: TRBV19; J gene: TRBJ1-6; CDR3 protein: CASSGIGNSPLHF; CDR3 DNA: TGTGCCAGTAGCGGGATAGGTAATTCACCCCTCCACTTT
clone size: -; D gene: TRBD1; V gene: TRBV29-1; J gene: TRBJ1-2; CDR3 protein: CSVMGNRGNGYTF; CDR3 DNA: TGCAGCGTTATGGGGAACAGGGGGAACGGCTACACCTTC
clone size: -; D gene: -; V gene: TRBV29-1; J gene: TRBJ2-7; CDR3 protein: CSVETGPYEQYF; CDR3 DNA: TGCAGCGTTGAAACTGGTCCCTACGAGCAGTACTTC
clone size: many; D gene: -; V gene: TRBV7-7; J gene: TRBJ2-3; CDR3 protein: CASSLAGQGTDTQYF; CDR3 DNA: TGTGCTAGCAGCTTAGCGGGACAGGGTACAGATACGCAGTATTTT
clone size: -; D gene: -; V gene: TRBV5-5; J gene: TRBJ2-7; CDR3 protein: CASSLAGWDYEQYF; CDR3 DNA: TGTGCCAGCAGCTTGGCGGGGTGGGACTACGAGCAGTACTTC
clone size: -; D gene: -; V gene: TRBV28; J gene: TRBJ1-2; CDR3 protein: CASATVNYGYTF; CDR3 DNA: TGTGCCAGCGCGACTGTGAACTATGGCTACACCTTC
clone size: -; D gene: -; V gene: TRBV5-1; J gene: TRBJ2-1; CDR3 protein: CASSYLPGTSNNEQFF; CDR3 DNA: TGCGCCAGCAGCTACCTCCCCGGGACATCGAACAATGAGCAGTTCTTC
clone size: -; D gene: TRBD2; V gene: TRBV6-4; J gene: TRBJ2-3; CDR3 protein: CASSLLAGGFYTQYF; CDR3 DNA: TGTGCCAGCAGCTTGCTAGCGGGAGGGTTCTATACGCAGTATTTT
clone size: -; D gene: -; V gene: TRBV28; J gene: TRBJ2-7; CDR3 protein: CASSPYGRYEQYF; CDR3 DNA: TGTGCCAGCAGCCCCTACGGCAGGTACGAGCAGTACTTC
clone size: -; D gene: -; V gene: TRBV5-5; J gene: TRBJ2-7; CDR3 protein: CASSLPSRRTYEQYF; CDR3 DNA: TGTGCCAGCAGCTTGCCCTCGCGCAGGACCTACGAGCAGTACTTC
clone size: -; D gene: -; V gene: TRBV28; J gene: TRBJ1-5; CDR3 protein: CASSLPAGAYQPQHF; CDR3 DNA: TGTGCCAGCAGTTTGCCGGCAGGGGCGTATCAGCCCCAGCATTTT